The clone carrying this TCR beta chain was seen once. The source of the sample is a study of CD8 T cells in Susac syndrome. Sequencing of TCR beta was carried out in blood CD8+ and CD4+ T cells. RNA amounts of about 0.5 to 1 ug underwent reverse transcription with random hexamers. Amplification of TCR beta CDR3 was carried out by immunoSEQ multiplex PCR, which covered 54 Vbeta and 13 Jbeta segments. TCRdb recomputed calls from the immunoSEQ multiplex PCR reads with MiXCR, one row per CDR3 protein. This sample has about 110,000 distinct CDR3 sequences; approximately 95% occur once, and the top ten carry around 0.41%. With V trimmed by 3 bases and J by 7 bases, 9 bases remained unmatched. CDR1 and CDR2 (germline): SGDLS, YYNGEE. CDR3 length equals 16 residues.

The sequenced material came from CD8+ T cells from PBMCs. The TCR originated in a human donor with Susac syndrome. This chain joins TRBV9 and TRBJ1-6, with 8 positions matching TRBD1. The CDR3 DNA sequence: TGTGCCAGCAGCGCCGAAGAGACAGGGGAAAATTCACCCCTCCACTTT. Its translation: CASSAEETGENSPLHF.